This T cell receptor beta chain was observed in a study of blood T cells in healthy people across ages (dated by TCRdb to 2015 to 2017). In the study overall: In model experiments, roughly one uniquely barcoded TCR beta cDNA molecule per two T cells was captured by template switching. The donors were split into four age groups: young (average about 16 years), middle-aged (39), aged (more than 60) and long-lived (about 82). For two donors (one aged 18 to 29 and one aged 80 or older), the study analyzed two additional independent replicas of 1 million unique cDNA reads from the same blood draw. The study measured age-related changes in TCR beta repertoire diversity using deep sequencing normalized with unique cDNA molecular identifiers. Donors of different ages were randomly distributed across sequencing lanes to avoid experimental bias. General conclusions and limits of the study: Conclusive comparison of naive and antigen-experienced compartments was prevented by the profiling of bulk unsorted PBMCs. The long-lived group showed more naive CD4+ T cells, fewer expanded clones and increased TCR diversity than the aged group, suggesting age selection. There was a strong correlation between observed TCR beta diversity and the percentage of naive T cells measured by flow cytometry. As age increased, observed TCR beta diversity per million T cells dropped in a roughly linear way, and a significant reduction was already evident by age about 40. The CMV infection status of donors was not known, potentially confounding age-related changes in expanded clonotypes. Estimates of total diversity from one million sequenced T cells were regarded as lower bounds and underestimates.

Regarding this clonotype: Its specific antigen is unknown. One base away there is no much larger clone; base qualities are not given.

Trimming takes 6 bases off V and 6 bases off J; junction bases not matched to a gene: 9. Measured from the cysteine to the phenylalanine, the CDR3 is 15 residues long. The sequence is cut down to CDR3 DNA, 45 bases in frame from base 1. The germline V gene gives CDR1 as SNHLY and CDR2 as FYNNEI. The library was made by 5' RACE. Sequencing relied on an Illumina HiSeq 2500. The second PCR ran for roughly 7 to 11 cycles and used a J-beta primer mix along with a sample-barcoded 5' primer. A template-switch 5' adaptor carrying 12 random nucleotides introduced a unique molecular identifier onto each TCR beta cDNA molecule. At least 3 million CDR3-containing paired-end reads were obtained from each sample. First-strand cDNA was synthesized from all RNA with the Mint cDNA synthesis kit, primed by a TRBC-specific oligonucleotide. All cDNA was treated with uracil-DNA glycosylase and then went through a first 18-cycle PCR with the universal primers M1SS and BC2_uni_R. The paper's processing steps were these. Normalization of each sample was performed by random selection of 1 million high-quality reads, each carrying a distinct molecular identifier. Instead of being binned into consensus sequences, reads that shared molecular identifiers were thrown out. CDR3 identification, clonotype clustering and error correction used MiTCR with a Q25 quality threshold and the strictest error-elimination algorithm. A nonparametric unseen species model with Euler transformation was used to estimate a lower bound on total TCR beta diversity. Using fastp at Q25 and MiXCR, TCRdb reprocessed the public reads and kept productive beta chains. Each CDR3 protein gets just one entry, which takes the most common genes and DNA from the rows behind it. The V and J calls follow TCRdb's processing rather than the paper's. This sample is represented by 550,000 to 650,000 distinct CDR3 sequences; about 28% of them were singletons. The leading ten clones occupy 15% to 18% of the sample.

The roughly 39 donors, aged about 6 to 95 years, were systemically healthy Caucasian individuals from Russia. Each donor gave ten milliliters of peripheral blood, drawn into EDTA-treated Vacutainer tubes. Ficoll-Paque density-gradient centrifugation was used to isolate PBMCs, with at least 6 million per sample. Trizol reagent was used to extract total RNA from the PBMCs, yielding at least 5.5 micrograms per sample. For every donor, flow cytometry on a PBMC aliquot measured the percentage of naive CD45RAhigh/CD27high T cells. This chain joins TRBV2 to TRBJ1-5, and TRBD1 aligns with 9 junction nucleotides. Sequencing was carried out using blood. This sequence was found in an elderly woman in good health. For the CDR3, the sequence is CASRVEGQGGQPQHF. The nucleotides read TGTGCCAGCAGGGTCGAGGGACAGGGTGGTCAGCCCCAGCATTTT.